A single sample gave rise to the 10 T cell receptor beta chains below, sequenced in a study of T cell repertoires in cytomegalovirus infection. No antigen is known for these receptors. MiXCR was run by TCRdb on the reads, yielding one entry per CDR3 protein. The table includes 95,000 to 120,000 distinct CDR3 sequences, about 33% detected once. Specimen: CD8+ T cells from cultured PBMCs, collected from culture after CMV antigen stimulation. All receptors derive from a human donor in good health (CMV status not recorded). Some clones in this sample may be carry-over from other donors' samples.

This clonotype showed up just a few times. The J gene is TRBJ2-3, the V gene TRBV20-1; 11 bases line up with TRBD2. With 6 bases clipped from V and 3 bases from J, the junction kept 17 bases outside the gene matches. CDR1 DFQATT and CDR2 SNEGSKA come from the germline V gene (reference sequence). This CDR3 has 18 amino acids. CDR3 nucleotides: TGCAGTGCCGCAACTTTAGCGGGGGGGCCTGGGGTGACAGATACGCAGTATTTT. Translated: CSAATLAGGPGVTDTQYF.

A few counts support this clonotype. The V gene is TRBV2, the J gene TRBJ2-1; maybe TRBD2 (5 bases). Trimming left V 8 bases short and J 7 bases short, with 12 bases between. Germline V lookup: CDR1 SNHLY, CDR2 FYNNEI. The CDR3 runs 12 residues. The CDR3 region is CASRDYINEQFF. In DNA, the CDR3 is TGTGCCAGCCGGGATTATATAAATGAGCAGTTCTTC.

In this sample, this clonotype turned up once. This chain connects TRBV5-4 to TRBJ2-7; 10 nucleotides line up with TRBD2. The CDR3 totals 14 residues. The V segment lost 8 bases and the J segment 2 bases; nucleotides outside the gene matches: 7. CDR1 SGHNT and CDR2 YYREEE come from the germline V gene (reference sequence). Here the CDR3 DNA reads TGTGCCAGGAGCATGAGCGGGGGGGCCTACGAGCAGTACTTC. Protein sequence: CARSMSGGAYEQYF. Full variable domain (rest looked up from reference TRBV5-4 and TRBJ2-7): ETGVTQSPTHLIKTRGQQVTLRCSSQSGHNTVSWYQQALGQGPQFIFQYYREEENGRGNFPPRFSGLQFPNYSSELNVNALELDDSALYLCARSMSGGAYEQYFGPGTRLTVT.

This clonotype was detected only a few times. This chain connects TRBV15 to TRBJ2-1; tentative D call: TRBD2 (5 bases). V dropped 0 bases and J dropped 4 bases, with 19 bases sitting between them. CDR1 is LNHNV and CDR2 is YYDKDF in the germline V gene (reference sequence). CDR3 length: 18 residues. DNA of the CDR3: TGTGCCACCAGCAGAGATGGTTTTGGGCTAGCCGATTACAATGAGCAGTTCTTC. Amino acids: CATSRDGFGLADYNEQFF.

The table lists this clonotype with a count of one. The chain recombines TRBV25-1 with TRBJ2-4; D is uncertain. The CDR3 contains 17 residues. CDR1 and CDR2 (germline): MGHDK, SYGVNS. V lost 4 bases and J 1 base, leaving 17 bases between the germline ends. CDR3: CASSGLVGKAAKNIQYF. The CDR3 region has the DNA TGTGCCAGCAGTGGGCTTGTGGGGAAAGCGGCCAAAAACATTCAGTACTTC.

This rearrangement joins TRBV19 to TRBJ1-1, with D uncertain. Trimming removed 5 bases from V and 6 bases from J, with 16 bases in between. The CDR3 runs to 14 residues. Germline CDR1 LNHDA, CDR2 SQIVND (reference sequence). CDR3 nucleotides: TGTGCCAGTAGTCACGGTATAGAGACCCCTGAAGCTTTCTTT. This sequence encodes CASSHGIETPEAFF.

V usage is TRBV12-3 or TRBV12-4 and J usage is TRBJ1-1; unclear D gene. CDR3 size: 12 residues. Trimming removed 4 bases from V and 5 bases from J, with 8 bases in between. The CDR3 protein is CASSYVVTEAFF. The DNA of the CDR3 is TGTGCCAGCAGTTACGTGGTAACTGAAGCTTTCTTT.

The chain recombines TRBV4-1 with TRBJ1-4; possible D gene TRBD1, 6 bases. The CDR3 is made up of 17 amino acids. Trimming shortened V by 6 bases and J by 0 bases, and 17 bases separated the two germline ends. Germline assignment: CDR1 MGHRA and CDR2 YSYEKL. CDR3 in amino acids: CASSRVQGLSTNEKLFF. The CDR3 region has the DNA TGCGCCAGCAGTCGTGTACAGGGTTTATCAACTAATGAAAAACTGTTTTTT.

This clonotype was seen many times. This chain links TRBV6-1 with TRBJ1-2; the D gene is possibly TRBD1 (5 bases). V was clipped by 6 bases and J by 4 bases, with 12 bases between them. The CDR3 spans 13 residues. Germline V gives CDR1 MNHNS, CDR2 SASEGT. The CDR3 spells CASRTHGAYGYTF. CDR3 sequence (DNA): TGTGCCAGCAGAACTCATGGGGCCTATGGCTACACCTTC.

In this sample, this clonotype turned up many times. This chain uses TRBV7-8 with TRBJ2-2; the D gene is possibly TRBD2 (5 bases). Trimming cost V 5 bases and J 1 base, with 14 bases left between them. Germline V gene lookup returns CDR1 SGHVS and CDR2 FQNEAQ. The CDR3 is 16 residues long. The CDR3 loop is CASSPRWERNTGELFF. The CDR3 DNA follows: TGTGCCAGCAGCCCTAGGTGGGAGCGGAACACCGGGGAGCTGTTTTTT.